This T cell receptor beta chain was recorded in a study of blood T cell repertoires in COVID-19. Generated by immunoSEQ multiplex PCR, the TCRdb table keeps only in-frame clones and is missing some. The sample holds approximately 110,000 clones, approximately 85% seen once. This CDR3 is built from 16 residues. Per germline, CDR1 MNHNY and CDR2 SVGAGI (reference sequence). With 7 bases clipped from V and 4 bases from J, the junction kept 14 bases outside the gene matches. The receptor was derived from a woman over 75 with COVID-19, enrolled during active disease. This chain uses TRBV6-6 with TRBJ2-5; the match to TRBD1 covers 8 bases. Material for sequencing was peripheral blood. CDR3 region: CASKIPTGADGETQYF. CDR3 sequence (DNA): TGTGCCAGCAAAATACCGACAGGGGCCGATGGAGAGACCCAGTACTTC.